What follows are 25 T cell receptor beta chains derived from one specimen sequenced in a study of T cell changes during pregnancy in multiple sclerosis. Sequencing used immunoSEQ multiplex PCR; TCRdb keeps in-frame clones, though not all of them. The table lists some 60,000 clones, about 91% of them singletons. The material was peripheral blood, obtained in the first trimester of pregnancy. The receptors originated from a female donor with multiple sclerosis, enrolled in a pregnancy study.

The chain carries TRBV19 and TRBJ1-3, with D unresolved. Trimming took 6 bases from V and 0 from J, leaving 12 bases between them. There are 15 residues in the CDR3. Germline assignment: CDR1 LNHDA and CDR2 SQIVND (reference sequence). For the CDR3, the DNA is TGTGCCAGTAGCAATGCGCTCTTCTCTGGAAACACCATATATTTT. It codes for CASSNALFSGNTIYF.

The V and J genes are TRBV4-2 and TRBJ1-2; TRBD1 might be the D (5 bases). The CDR3 covers 13 residues. Per the germline V gene, CDR1 is LGHNA and CDR2 is YNFKEQ. Trimming stripped 4 bases from V and 6 bases from J, with 12 bases between. The CDR3 DNA is TGTGCCAGCAGCCGACAGATTCGGAATGGCTACACCTTC. It translates to CASSRQIRNGYTF.

The rearrangement uses TRBV6-5 and TRBJ2-5, with 7 bases aligning to TRBD2. Trimming cost V 0 bases and J 1 base; bases outside gene matches: 2. This CDR3 contains 15 residues. In germline, CDR1 is MNHEY, CDR2 SVGAGI. DNA for the CDR3: TGTGCCAGCAGTTACTCGCCTAGCGGCCAAGAGACCCAGTACTTC. Amino acids: CASSYSPSGQETQYF.

The V and J genes are TRBV7-3 and TRBJ1-2; a weak D match, TRBD1 (6 bases). The CDR3 spans 15 residues. Germline values: CDR1 SGHTA, CDR2 FQGTGA. V shed 0 bases and J shed 4 bases, with 12 bases lying between them. Here the CDR3 reads CASSLTGTSTYGYTF. The DNA for the CDR3 is TGTGCCAGCAGCTTAACCGGGACATCTACCTATGGCTACACCTTC.

The chain combines TRBV15 with TRBJ1-5; the D is unclear. The CDR3 has 16 amino acids. CDR1 is LNHNV and CDR2 is YYDKDF in the germline V gene (reference sequence). Trimming stripped 1 base from V and 1 base from J, with 11 bases between. CDR3 in DNA: TGTGCCACCAGCAGAGGCGGCCGACCGAGCAATCAGCCCCAGCATTTT. Translating gives CATSRGGRPSNQPQHF.

The chain's CDR3 is CASSPPRGTPTYNEQFF. The CDR3 DNA reads TGTGCCAGCTCACCGCCACGGGGGACGCCAACCTACAATGAGCAGTTCTTC. The rearrangement joins TRBV18 to TRBJ2-1; tentatively, D is TRBD2 (6 bases). Germline loops: CDR1 KGHSH, CDR2 LQKENI. The V end was cut by 3 bases, the J end by 2 bases, with 17 bases between. This CDR3 spans 17 amino acids.

The rearrangement joins TRBV7-3 to TRBJ2-3, with 8 positions matching TRBD1. CDR1 is SGHTA and CDR2 is FQGTGA in the germline V gene. V lost 4 bases to trimming and J lost 4 bases; unmatched junction nucleotides: 7. The CDR3 spans 15 residues. This CDR3 is CASSSGTGVSDTQYF. The CDR3 DNA reads as TGTGCCAGCAGCTCCGGGACAGGAGTTTCAGATACGCAGTATTTT.

This sequence joins TRBV9 and TRBJ1-2; 7 positions match TRBD1. This CDR3 contains 17 residues. The germline V gene has CDR1 SGDLS and CDR2 YYNGEE. Germline trimming cut 4 bases from V and 4 bases from J; bases unmatched to any gene: 16. CDR3 DNA: TGTGCCAGCAGCCCGTCCTCATCGACAGGGATGATCTATGGCTACACCTTC. Translating gives CASSPSSSTGMIYGYTF.

CDR3 loop: CASSRGSTEAFF. The CDR3 DNA reads as TGTGCCAGCAGCAGAGGGAGCACTGAAGCTTTCTTT. The rearrangement uses TRBV7-3 and TRBJ1-1; D unresolved. Trimming cost V 5 bases and J 4 bases, with 8 bases left between them. Germline lookup yields CDR1 SGHTA and CDR2 FQGTGA. This CDR3 has 12 amino acids.

This clone was seen a single time. J is TRBJ1-1 and V is TRBV11-3; tentative D call: TRBD1 (5 bases). Trimming left V 1 base short and J 6 bases short, with 12 bases between. The CDR3 sequence is 14 residues long. Germline V lookup: CDR1 SGHNT, CDR2 YENEEA. CDR3 nucleotides: TGTGCCAGCAGCTTAGGGGCAGGGAAGGCTGAAGCTTTCTTT. It encodes CASSLGAGKAEAFF.

The chain has TRBV19 and TRBJ1-3, with TRBD1 matching over 7 bases. Unmatched junction bases numbered 0, after V lost 3 bases and J lost 1 base. Germline CDR1 and CDR2: LNHDA and SQIVND (reference sequence). The CDR3 loop spans 14 amino acids. CDR3 loop: CASSIRGSGNTIYF. Written as DNA, the CDR3 is TGTGCCAGTAGTATCAGGGGGTCTGGAAACACCATATATTTT. Complete variable domain (other parts from reference TRBV19 and TRBJ1-3): DGGITQSPKYLFRKEGQNVTLSCEQNLNHDAMYWYRQDPGQGLRLIYYSQIVNDFQKGDIAEGYSVSREKKESFPLTVTSAQKNPTAFYLCASSIRGSGNTIYFGEGSWLTVV.

V gene TRBV6-4 combines with J gene TRBJ1-2; D perhaps matches TRBD1 (6 bases). The germline CDR1 and CDR2 sequences are MRHNA and SNTAGT. There are 14 residues in the CDR3. The ends were cut back, 6 bases at V and 4 bases at J, with 15 bases in the middle. CDR3 loop: CASSSGQPFYGYTF. CDR3 DNA sequence: TGTGCCAGCAGCTCCGGACAGCCCTTCTATGGCTACACCTTC.

The chain is built from TRBV7-7 and TRBJ2-3, with 11 bases lining up with TRBD2. Trimming at V came to 5 bases and at J to 7 bases, leaving 11 bases not matched to a gene. Germline V gives CDR1 SSHAT, CDR2 FNYEAQ (reference sequence). The CDR3 sequence is 16 residues long. The CDR3 sequence is CASSADIAGGRHTQYF. The CDR3 DNA is TGTGCCAGCAGCGCCGACATAGCGGGGGGGCGGCATACGCAGTATTTT. Filled out from reference TRBV7-7 and TRBJ2-3, the complete variable domain reads GAGVSQSPRYKVTKRGQDVTLRCDPISSHATLYWYQQALGQGPEFLTYFNYEAQPDKSGLPSDRFSAERPEGSISTLTIQRTEQRDSAMYRCASSADIAGGRHTQYFGPGTRLTVL.

V gene TRBV5-1 combines with J gene TRBJ2-3, with D perhaps matching TRBD1 (5 bases). Germline V gene lookup returns CDR1 SGHRS and CDR2 YFSETQ. The CDR3 consists of 14 residues. The V gene lost 1 base and the J gene lost 6 bases, with 12 bases spanning the gap. The CDR3 DNA reads TGCGCCAGCAGCTTGAATGGGGCTGGGGATACGCAGTATTTT. It specifies CASSLNGAGDTQYF.

This rearrangement joins TRBV5-4 to TRBJ1-4; 7 nucleotides match TRBD1. V was clipped by 4 bases and J by 11 bases; unmatched bases: 14. Germline V gives CDR1 SGHNT, CDR2 YYREEE (reference sequence). This CDR3 is 15 amino acids long. In nucleotides, the CDR3 is TGTGCCAGCAGCGTCACAGGGGCGGGTGTTCGGAAACTGTTTTTT. It codes for CASSVTGAGVRKLFF.

The chain uses TRBV5-5 and TRBJ1-4; 7 bases are a match to TRBD1. Unmatched junction bases numbered 3, after V lost 5 bases and J lost 5 bases. Germline CDR1 SGHKS, CDR2 YYEKEE (reference sequence). CDR3 length equals 13 residues. The DNA for the CDR3 is TGTGCCAGCAGTGGGACAGTGAATGAAAAACTGTTTTTT. Translated: CASSGTVNEKLFF.

This clone was picked up one time. CDR3 region: CASSGMSDRVSGYTF. Written as DNA, the CDR3 is TGTGCCAGCAGTGGAATGTCGGACAGGGTGTCTGGCTACACCTTC. This chain links TRBV2 with TRBJ1-2; 8 bases are shared with TRBD1. Germline CDR1 SNHLY, CDR2 FYNNEI. V shed 4 bases, J shed 7 bases, and the junction held 11 bases outside the gene matches. The CDR3 covers 15 residues. Combining the CDR3 with reference TRBV2 and TRBJ1-2 gives the whole variable domain EPEVTQTPSHQVTQMGQEVILRCVPISNHLYFYWYRQILGQKVEFLVSFYNNEISEKSEIFDDQFSVERPDGSNFTLKIRSTKLEDSAMYFCASSGMSDRVSGYTFGSGTRLTVV.

The chain links TRBV2 to TRBJ2-6, with TRBD2 matching 8 bases. Germline V lookup: CDR1 SNHLY, CDR2 FYNNEI. Losses at the gene ends were 7 bases for V and 0 bases for J; bases not matched to a gene: 5. The CDR3 has 16 amino acids. The CDR3 bases are TGTGCCAGCACGCGGGGGGTGCGCTCTGGGGCCAACGTCCTGACTTTC. As protein: CASTRGVRSGANVLTF.

This clone was seen just once. The rearrangement uses TRBV5-4 and TRBJ2-7; perhaps TRBD1 as D (6 bases). Trimming stripped 4 bases from V and 1 base from J, with 15 bases between. Germline-derived CDR1 and CDR2 are SGHNT and YYREEE (reference sequence). This CDR3 region has 15 residues. CDR3 in amino acids: CASSLGPTGSYEQYF. The CDR3 DNA reads TGTGCCAGCAGCCTGGGGCCGACAGGTTCCTACGAGCAGTACTTC.

The CDR3 DNA sequence: TGTGCCAGCAGTTTCCTCTTCCGGCAGGCCTACGAGCAGTACTTC. Its protein is CASSFLFRQAYEQYF. The V and J genes are TRBV27 and TRBJ2-7, with D unresolved. The V and J ends lost 3 bases and 2 bases respectively, with 14 bases between them. The CDR3 is 15 amino acids. The V gene's germline CDR1 is MNHEY and CDR2 SMNVEV (reference sequence).

V is TRBV9 and J is TRBJ1-3; D gene unclear. The V and J ends lost 0 bases and 0 bases respectively, with 10 bases between them. The CDR3 has 16 residues. CDR1 is SGDLS and CDR2 is YYNGEE in the germline V gene. CDR3 nucleotide sequence: TGTGCCAGCAGCGTAGGGGCAATACTCTCTGGAAACACCATATATTTT. It codes for CASSVGAILSGNTIYF.

This clone was seen only a few times. The J gene is TRBJ2-7, the V gene TRBV4-3, with D maybe TRBD2 (6 bases). Germline-derived CDR1 and CDR2 are LGHNA and YSLEER. The V end was cut by 0 bases, the J end by 2 bases, with 14 bases between. The CDR3 is 16 amino acids. CDR3 protein: CASSQDPVAAPYEQYF. DNA for the CDR3: TGCGCCAGCAGCCAAGATCCGGTAGCGGCGCCCTACGAGCAGTACTTC.

The gene calls are TRBV19 and TRBJ1-5, with 11 bases matching TRBD1. V shed 5 bases and J 0 bases; nucleotides not matched to a gene: 9. The germline gives CDR1 LNHDA, CDR2 SQIVND (reference sequence). This CDR3 has 18 residues. The CDR3 coding sequence is TGTGCCAGTAGTTCCCGGACAGGGGGCTTACTTAGCAATCAGCCCCAGCATTTT. It is translated as CASSSRTGGLLSNQPQHF.

This clone was seen just once. This sequence joins TRBV7-9 and TRBJ2-7, with TRBD2 matching over 7 bases. Germline CDR1 and CDR2: SEHNR and FQNEAQ (reference sequence). The trim removed 11 bases at V and 5 bases at J, leaving 9 bases unmatched. The CDR3 is made up of 12 amino acids. The CDR3 spells CAGGGRADEQYF. The CDR3 nucleotides are TGTGCCGGGGGGGGGAGGGCTGACGAGCAGTACTTC.

Worth noting for this clone: The identical CDR3 is also encoded by other nucleotide sequences in the sample. This sequence joins TRBV6-5 and TRBJ2-3; 7 nucleotides agree with TRBD2. Germline V gene data show CDR1 as MNHEY and CDR2 as SVGAGI. This CDR3 region has 15 residues. Trimming removed 5 bases from V and 2 bases from J; junction bases left unmatched: 7. The chain's CDR3 is CASSPVAGDTDTQYF. In DNA, the CDR3 is TGTGCCAGCAGTCCTGTGGCGGGGGACACAGATACGCAGTATTTT.